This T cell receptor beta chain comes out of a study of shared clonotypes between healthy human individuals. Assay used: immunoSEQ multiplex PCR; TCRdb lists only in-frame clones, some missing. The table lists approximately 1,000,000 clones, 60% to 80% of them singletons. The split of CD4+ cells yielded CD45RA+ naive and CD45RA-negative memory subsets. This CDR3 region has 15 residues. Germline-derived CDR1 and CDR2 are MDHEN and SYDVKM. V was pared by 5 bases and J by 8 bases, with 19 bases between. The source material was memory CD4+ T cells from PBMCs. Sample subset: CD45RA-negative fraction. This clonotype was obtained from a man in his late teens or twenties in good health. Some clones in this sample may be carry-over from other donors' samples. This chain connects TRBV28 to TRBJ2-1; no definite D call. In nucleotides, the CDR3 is TGTGCCAGCAGTCTTCCCTTGGGTAGCACGGATGAGCAGTTCTTC. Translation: CASSLPLGSTDEQFF.